The 31 T cell receptor beta chains given below trace back to one sample, sequenced in a study of blood T cell repertoires in COVID-19. Clones were read by immunoSEQ multiplex PCR, and TCRdb kept only the in-frame ones, dropping some. The sample contains 200,000 or so clones, around 85% of which appear only once. The sequenced material came from PBMCs or T cells enriched from blood (not recorded which). Every receptor here comes from a woman aged 40-49 years with acute COVID-19.

This chain links TRBV5-4 with TRBJ2-3; the match to TRBD2 covers 10 bases. With 4 bases clipped from V and 6 bases from J, the junction kept 11 bases outside the gene matches. Germline V gene sequence: CDR1 SGHNT, CDR2 YYREEE (reference sequence). This CDR3 region has 16 residues. The CDR3 DNA reads as TGTGCCAGCAGCCGGCGTACTAGCGGGAATATGGATACGCAGTATTTT. It specifies CASSRRTSGNMDTQYF. The full variable domain, its missing parts supplied by reference TRBV5-4 and TRBJ2-3, is ETGVTQSPTHLIKTRGQQVTLRCSSQSGHNTVSWYQQALGQGPQFIFQYYREEENGRGNFPPRFSGLQFPNYSSELNVNALELDDSALYLCASSRRTSGNMDTQYFGPGTRLTVL.

This chain uses TRBV18 with TRBJ1-1, with a possible D match to TRBD1 (5 bases). The CDR3 extends over 13 amino acids. Germline V lookup: CDR1 KGHSH, CDR2 LQKENI. The V end was cut by 2 bases, the J end by 7 bases, with 11 bases between. In DNA, the CDR3 is TGTGCCAGCTCACCAACCCCGCAGGGTGAAGCTTTCTTT. Translating gives CASSPTPQGEAFF.

V is TRBV10-1 and J is TRBJ2-5; a possible D gene is TRBD1 (6 bases). Trimming removed 0 bases at V and 1 base at J, with 12 bases between. CDR1 WNHNN and CDR2 SYGVQD come from the germline V gene (reference sequence). The CDR3 consists of 16 residues. The CDR3 is CASSESGASRQETQYF. In DNA, the CDR3 is TGCGCCAGCAGTGAGTCGGGGGCAAGCCGCCAAGAGACCCAGTACTTC.

There are a few counts of this clone. The chain carries TRBV15 and TRBJ2-3, with 7 bases fitting TRBD1. Looked up from germline, CDR1 is LNHNV and CDR2 is YYDKDF (reference sequence). Losses at the gene ends were 4 bases for V and 6 bases for J; bases not matched to a gene: 7. This CDR3 spans 14 amino acids. The CDR3 sequence is CATSIRQGLDTQYF. CDR3 nucleotide sequence: TGTGCCACCAGCATAAGACAGGGTTTGGATACGCAGTATTTT.

The V call is TRBV14, the J call TRBJ2-7, with TRBD1 matching over 9 bases. The V segment lost 1 base and the J segment 5 bases; nucleotides outside the gene matches: 6. CDR1 is SGHDN, CDR2 FVKESK, per germline. The CDR3 covers 15 residues. CDR3 in amino acids: CASSQGDRAVHEQYF. The CDR3 coding sequence is TGTGCCAGCAGCCAAGGGGACAGGGCGGTCCACGAGCAGTACTTC.

The chain has TRBV25-1 and TRBJ2-1, with 9 bases fitting TRBD1. After removal of 1 base from V and 8 bases from J, the junction contained 9 bases not matched to a gene. Germline values: CDR1 MGHDK, CDR2 SYGVNS. This CDR3 region has 16 residues. As DNA, the CDR3 is TGTGCCAGCAGTGAATCCGGGACAGGGTTCTTCCATGAGCAGTTCTTC. It translates to CASSESGTGFFHEQFF.

This chain uses TRBV5-5 with TRBJ2-3; D is undetermined. Germline assignment: CDR1 SGHKS and CDR2 YYEKEE (reference sequence). Trimming removed 2 bases from V and 6 bases from J, with 16 bases in between. CDR3 size: 15 residues. CDR3 sequence: CASSFRGAIFDTQYF. CDR3 bases: TGTGCCAGCAGCTTTCGCGGTGCGATTTTTGATACGCAGTATTTT.

This clone has just a few counts. This chain joins TRBV19 and TRBJ1-1, with D possibly matching TRBD1 (5 bases). CDR1 LNHDA and CDR2 SQIVND come from the germline V gene (reference sequence). Between the trimmed V and J ends, which lost 7 bases and 1 base, there was a span of 16 bases. CDR3 length: 15 residues. The CDR3, as DNA: TGTGCCAGTACCAGGGTTGGGGGGAGGAACACTGAAGCTTTCTTT. It yields the protein CASTRVGGRNTEAFF.

The CDR3 nucleotides are TGTGCCAGCAGCCTCGCCGGGGTGCTATATGGCTACACCTTC. Translating it yields CASSLAGVLYGYTF. This chain links TRBV7-9 with TRBJ1-2; D not certain. The germline CDR1 and CDR2 sequences are SEHNR and FQNEAQ (reference sequence). The germline V and J ends were trimmed by 5 bases and 5 bases, with 15 bases remaining between them. CDR3 length equals 14 residues.

The rearrangement uses TRBV20-1 and TRBJ2-1, with D possibly matching TRBD2 (6 bases). Germline loops: CDR1 DFQATT, CDR2 SNEGSKA (reference sequence). The V end lost 3 bases, the J end lost 2 bases, and 14 bases lay between the germline ends. This CDR3 has 15 amino acids. The CDR3 DNA is TGCAGTGCTAGTAAGGTGGGAGGTACCTACAATGAGCAGTTCTTC. As protein: CSASKVGGTYNEQFF.

This clone was recorded once. The V and J genes are TRBV11-2 and TRBJ2-3; D may be TRBD2 (7 bases). CDR1 SGHAT and CDR2 FQNNGV come from the germline V gene. V was shortened by 6 bases and J by 3 bases, with 19 bases between the two germline ends. The CDR3 contains 16 residues. The chain's CDR3 is CASRTWGGAWTDTQYF. The CDR3 bases are TGTGCCAGCAGGACTTGGGGGGGCGCCTGGACAGATACGCAGTATTTT.

The genes are TRBV25-1 and TRBJ2-5; D might be TRBD1 (6 bases). Germline V lookup: CDR1 MGHDK, CDR2 SYGVNS. The CDR3 spans 15 residues. Trimming removed 6 bases at V and 2 bases at J, with 16 bases between. CDR3 DNA sequence: TGTGCCAGCAGCTACCGCGGACAGCCTCAAGAGACCCAGTACTTC. It specifies CASSYRGQPQETQYF.

The V and J genes are TRBV28 and TRBJ2-5; possible D gene TRBD1, 6 bases. The germline V gene encodes CDR1 MDHEN and CDR2 SYDVKM. V was cut by 2 bases and J by 3 bases, with 13 bases left in between. This CDR3 is 15 amino acids long. The CDR3 DNA reads as TGTGCCAGCAGTTTAGCAGGGGCAGCTAAAGAGACCCAGTACTTC. Protein sequence: CASSLAGAAKETQYF.

This clone has a single count. The V call is TRBV7-2, the J call TRBJ2-5, with a possible D match to TRBD2 (6 bases). CDR1 SGHTA and CDR2 FQGNSA come from the germline V gene. The CDR3 extends over 14 amino acids. Trimming pared 2 bases from V and 5 bases from J, leaving 12 bases between. Here the CDR3 DNA reads TGTGCCAGCAGCTTATTCCGGGAGATGGAGACCCAGTACTTC. It specifies CASSLFREMETQYF.

This clone appeared once. This chain connects TRBV29-1 to TRBJ2-7; 9 nucleotides align to TRBD2. Germline V gives CDR1 SQVTM, CDR2 ANQGSEA. Trimming cost V 4 bases and J 2 bases; bases outside gene matches: 3. The CDR3 runs to 13 residues. As DNA, the CDR3 is TGCAGCGTTGTAGCGGGGGACACCTACGAGCAGTACTTC. Its protein product is CSVVAGDTYEQYF.

This chain uses TRBV20-1 with TRBJ2-7; no clear D gene. V lost 3 bases, J lost 4 bases, and 4 bases lay in between. CDR1 is DFQATT, CDR2 SNEGSKA, per germline (reference sequence). The CDR3 is 10 amino acids. The CDR3 nucleotides read TGCAGTGCTAGCGTATACGAGCAGTACTTC. Its protein product is CSASVYEQYF.

The CDR3 is CASSLAPGDEQFF. The CDR3 DNA sequence: TGCGCCAGCAGCTTGGCGCCGGGGGATGAGCAGTTCTTC. The chain carries TRBV5-1 and TRBJ2-1, with D possibly TRBD2 on 6 matching bases. The CDR3 sequence is 13 residues long. Germline lookup yields CDR1 SGHRS and CDR2 YFSETQ. Between the trimmed V and J ends, which lost 0 bases and 8 bases, there was a span of 9 bases.

This chain joins TRBV27 and TRBJ2-3; 7 bases are shared with TRBD2. V was clipped by 6 bases and J by 2 bases; unmatched bases: 11. From germline, CDR1 is MNHEY and CDR2 SMNVEV (reference sequence). CDR3 length: 16 residues. CDR3 DNA: TGTGCCAGCAGCTCGCTAGCCCTAGCGGACACAGATACGCAGTATTTT. Its protein is CASSSLALADTDTQYF.

This rearrangement joins TRBV5-5 to TRBJ2-7, with TRBD1 matching 8 bases. Germline CDR1 is SGHKS and CDR2 is YYEKEE (reference sequence). This CDR3 has 20 residues. Unmatched junction bases numbered 20, after V lost 0 bases and J lost 3 bases. CDR3 DNA sequence: TGTGCCAGCAGCTTGGCCCGGCAGGGGGCCTTTCCGGGAGCGAGCTACGAGCAGTACTTC. Residues: CASSLARQGAFPGASYEQYF. The full variable domain, completed using reference TRBV5-5 and TRBJ2-7, is DAGVTQSPTHLIKTRGQQVTLRCSPISGHKSVSWYQQVLGQGPQFIFQYYEKEERGRGNFPDRFSARQFPNYSSELNVNALLLGDSALYLCASSLARQGAFPGASYEQYFGPGTRLTVT.

This chain uses TRBV4-2 with TRBJ1-3; D uncertain. V lost 1 base and J lost 2, with 18 bases in between. This CDR3 is built from 18 residues. Germline V CDR1 and CDR2: LGHNA, YNFKEQ. CDR3 bases: TGTGCCAGCAGCCAAGCCTTGAAAGCAGGAGGAACTGGAAACACCATATATTTT. It encodes CASSQALKAGGTGNTIYF.

The rearrangement joins TRBV3-1 (or the pseudogene TRBV3-2) to TRBJ2-7; 7 positions agree with TRBD1. Trimming took 3 bases from V and 7 from J; bases not matched to a gene: 6. Germline V gene lookup returns CDR1 LGHDT and CDR2 YNNKEL (reference sequence). The CDR3 runs 13 residues. DNA of the CDR3: TGTGCCAGCAGCCATGCAAGCAGGGGGGAGCAGTACTTC. Amino acids: CASSHASRGEQYF.

The chain joins TRBV19 to TRBJ1-5, with TRBD1 matching 8 bases. Per the germline V gene, CDR1 is LNHDA and CDR2 is SQIVND (reference sequence). V gave up 9 bases and J gave up 0 bases; unmatched junction bases: 7. CDR3 length: 15 residues. In nucleotides, the CDR3 is TGTGCCAGCAGGGGACAGGAGTATAGCAATCAGCCCCAGCATTTT. Amino acids: CASRGQEYSNQPQHF.

J is TRBJ2-1 and V is TRBV2, with TRBD1 matching 7 bases. Germline V gene lookup returns CDR1 SNHLY and CDR2 FYNNEI. The CDR3 runs 14 residues. V dropped 8 bases and J dropped 6; count of bases not matched to a gene: 10. As DNA, the CDR3 is TGTGCCAGCGGGGAGACAGGGACCCTCAATGAGCAGTTCTTC. It yields the protein CASGETGTLNEQFF.

The table lists this clone with a count of one. V gene TRBV5-5 combines with J gene TRBJ1-4; 9 nucleotides agree with TRBD1. Germline trimming cut 4 bases from V and 8 bases from J; bases unmatched to any gene: 9. This CDR3 region has 15 residues. Germline V lookup: CDR1 SGHKS, CDR2 YYEKEE (reference sequence). CDR3 sequence reads: CASSLEDRGGEKLFF. For the CDR3, the DNA is TGTGCCAGCAGCCTTGAGGACAGGGGCGGAGAAAAACTGTTTTTT.

Written as DNA, the CDR3 is TGTGCCAGCAGTTCGAGGCTTACTGAAGCTTTCTTT. It encodes CASSSRLTEAFF. The V gene is TRBV6-5, the J gene TRBJ1-1, with D hard to call. The CDR3 loop spans 12 amino acids. Looked up from germline, CDR1 is MNHEY and CDR2 is SVGAGI. V was pared by 4 bases and J by 5 bases, with 8 bases between.

The chain combines TRBV6-5 with TRBJ1-5; D gene uncertain. V was cut by 8 bases and J by 5 bases, with 13 bases left in between. The germline CDR1 and CDR2 sequences are MNHEY and SVGAGI. The CDR3 consists of 13 residues. The CDR3 region has the DNA TGTGCCAGCGCCCACATGGTGTATCAGCCCCAGCATTTT. Protein product: CASAHMVYQPQHF.

The chain links TRBV5-1 to TRBJ2-4; the D gene is possibly TRBD2 (5 bases). V gave up 0 bases and J gave up 3 bases, with 13 bases separating them. CDR3 length equals 16 residues. In germline, CDR1 is SGHRS, CDR2 YFSETQ. The CDR3 protein is CASSLAGVSDKNIQYF. The CDR3 bases are TGCGCCAGCAGCTTGGCCGGGGTCTCGGACAAAAACATTCAGTACTTC. The variable domain in full, with the rest retrieved from reference TRBV5-1 and TRBJ2-4, is KAGVTQTPRYLIKTRGQQVTLSCSPISGHRSVSWYQQTPGQGLQFLFEYFSETQRNKGNFPGRFSGRQFSNSRSEMNVSTLELGDSALYLCASSLAGVSDKNIQYFGAGTRLSVL.

The rearrangement joins TRBV19 to TRBJ1-1; maybe TRBD1 (5 bases). The ends were cut back, 7 bases at V and 4 bases at J, with 19 bases in the middle. The CDR3 length is 15 residues. Germline CDR1 LNHDA, CDR2 SQIVND (reference sequence). The CDR3 region is CASTTGPDIGTEAFF. The DNA of the CDR3 is TGTGCCAGTACCACGGGCCCGGACATAGGCACTGAAGCTTTCTTT.

CDR3 DNA sequence: TGTGCCAGCAGGGCTATGCGGGGGCGCGGAGAGACCCAGTACTTC. It translates to CASRAMRGRGETQYF. The V gene is TRBV7-2, the J gene TRBJ2-5; tentative D call: TRBD2 (7 bases). The V gene lost 6 bases and the J gene lost 4 bases, with 18 bases spanning the gap. Germline V CDR1 and CDR2: SGHTA, FQGNSA. The CDR3 loop spans 15 amino acids.

The chain combines TRBV28 with TRBJ2-7, with D maybe TRBD1 (5 bases). Germline V CDR1 and CDR2: MDHEN, SYDVKM. V was trimmed by 6 bases and J by 2 bases, leaving 14 bases between them. The CDR3 contains 14 residues. CDR3: CASRRLTDTYEQYF. The CDR3 DNA follows: TGTGCCAGCAGACGTTTGACAGATACCTACGAGCAGTACTTC. Drawing the rest from reference TRBV28 and TRBJ2-7, the complete variable domain is DVKVTQSSRYLVKRTGEKVFLECVQDMDHENMFWYRQDPGLGLRLIYFSYDVKMKEKGDIPEGYSVSREKKERFSLILESASTNQTSMYLCASRRLTDTYEQYFGPGTRLTVT.

The chain has TRBV29-1 and TRBJ1-1; maybe TRBD1 (5 bases). V lost 8 bases and J lost 4, with 14 bases in between. The CDR3 has 12 residues. CDR1 is SQVTM and CDR2 is ANQGSEA in the germline V gene. CDR3 protein: CSYFREGTEAFF. The CDR3 DNA reads TGCAGCTACTTCAGGGAGGGCACTGAAGCTTTCTTT.